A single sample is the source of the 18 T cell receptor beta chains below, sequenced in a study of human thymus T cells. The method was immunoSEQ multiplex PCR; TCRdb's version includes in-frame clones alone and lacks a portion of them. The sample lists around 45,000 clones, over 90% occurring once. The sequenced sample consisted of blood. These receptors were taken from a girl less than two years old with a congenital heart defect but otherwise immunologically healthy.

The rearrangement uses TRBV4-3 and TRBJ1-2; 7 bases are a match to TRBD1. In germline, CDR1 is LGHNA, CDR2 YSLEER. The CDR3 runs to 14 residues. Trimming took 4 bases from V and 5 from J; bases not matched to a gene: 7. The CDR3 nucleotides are TGCGCCAGCAGCCCCGAGGGGGCCCTATATGGCTACACCTTC. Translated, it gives CASSPEGALYGYTF.

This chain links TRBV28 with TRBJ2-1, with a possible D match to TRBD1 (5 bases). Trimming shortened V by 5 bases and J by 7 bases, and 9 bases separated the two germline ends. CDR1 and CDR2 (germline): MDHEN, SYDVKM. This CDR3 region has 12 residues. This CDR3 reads CASSLRGNEQFF. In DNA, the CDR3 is TGTGCCAGCAGTCTTAGGGGTAATGAGCAGTTCTTC.

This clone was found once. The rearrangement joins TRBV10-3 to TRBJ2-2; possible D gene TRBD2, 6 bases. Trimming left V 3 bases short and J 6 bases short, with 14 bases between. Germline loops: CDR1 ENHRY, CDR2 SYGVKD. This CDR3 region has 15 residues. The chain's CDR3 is CAISDGTLGSGELFF. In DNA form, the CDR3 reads TGTGCCATCAGTGACGGGACTCTCGGGTCCGGGGAGCTGTTTTTT.

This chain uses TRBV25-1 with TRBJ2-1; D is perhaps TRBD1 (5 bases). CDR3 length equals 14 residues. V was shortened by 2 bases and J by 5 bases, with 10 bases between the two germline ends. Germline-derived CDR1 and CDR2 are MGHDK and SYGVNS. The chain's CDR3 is CASSERGINNEQFF. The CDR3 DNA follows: TGTGCCAGCAGTGAAAGGGGCATCAACAATGAGCAGTTCTTC.

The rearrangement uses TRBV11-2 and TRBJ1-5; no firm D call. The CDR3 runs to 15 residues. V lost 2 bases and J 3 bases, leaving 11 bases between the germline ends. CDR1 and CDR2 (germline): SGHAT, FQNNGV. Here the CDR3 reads CASSLRGSPNQPQHF. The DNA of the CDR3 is TGTGCCAGCAGCTTAAGAGGGTCTCCCAATCAGCCCCAGCATTTT.

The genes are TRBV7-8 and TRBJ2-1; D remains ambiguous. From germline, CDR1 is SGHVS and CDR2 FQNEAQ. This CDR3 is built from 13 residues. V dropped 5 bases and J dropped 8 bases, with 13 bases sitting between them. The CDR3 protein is CASSRVAVYEQFF. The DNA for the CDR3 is TGTGCCAGCAGCCGCGTCGCGGTGTATGAGCAGTTCTTC.

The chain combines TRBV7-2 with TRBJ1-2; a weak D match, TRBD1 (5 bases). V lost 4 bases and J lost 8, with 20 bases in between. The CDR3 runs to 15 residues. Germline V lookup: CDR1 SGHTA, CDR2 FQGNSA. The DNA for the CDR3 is TGTGCCAGCAGCTCTCTCCTCGAGAGGGGAGTAGGCTACACCTTC. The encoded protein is CASSSLLERGVGYTF.

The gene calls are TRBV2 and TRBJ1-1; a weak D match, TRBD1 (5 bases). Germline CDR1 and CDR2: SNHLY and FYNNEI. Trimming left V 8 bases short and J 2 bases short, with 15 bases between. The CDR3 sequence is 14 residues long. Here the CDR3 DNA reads TGTGCCAGCGAGGAGGGACTTCTTAACACTGAAGCTTTCTTT. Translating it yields CASEEGLLNTEAFF.

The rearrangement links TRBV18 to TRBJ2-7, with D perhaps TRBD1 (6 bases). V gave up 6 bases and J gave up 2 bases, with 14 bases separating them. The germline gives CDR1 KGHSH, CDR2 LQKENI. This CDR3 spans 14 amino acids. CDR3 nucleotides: TGTGCCAGCTCCCCTTCACAGGGCCCCTACGAGCAGTACTTC. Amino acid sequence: CASSPSQGPYEQYF.

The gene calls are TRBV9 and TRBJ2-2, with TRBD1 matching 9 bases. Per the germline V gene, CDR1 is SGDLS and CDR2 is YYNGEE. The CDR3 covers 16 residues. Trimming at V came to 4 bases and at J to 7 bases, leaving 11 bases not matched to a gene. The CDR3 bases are TGTGCCAGCAGCATCCGGGACAGGGCAGCAAGCGGGGAGCTGTTTTTT. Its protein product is CASSIRDRAASGELFF.

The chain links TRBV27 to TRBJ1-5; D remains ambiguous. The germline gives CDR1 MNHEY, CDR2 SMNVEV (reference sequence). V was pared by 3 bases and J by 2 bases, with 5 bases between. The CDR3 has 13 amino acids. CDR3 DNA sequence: TGTGCCAGCAGTTTTGGGGGCAATCAGCCCCAGCATTTT. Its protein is CASSFGGNQPQHF.

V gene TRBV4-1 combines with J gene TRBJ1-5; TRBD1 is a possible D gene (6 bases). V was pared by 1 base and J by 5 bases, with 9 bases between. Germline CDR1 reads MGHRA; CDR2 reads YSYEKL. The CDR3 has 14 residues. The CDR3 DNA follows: TGCGCCAGCAGCCAAGGAGGGGGTTATCAGCCCCAGCATTTT. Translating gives CASSQGGGYQPQHF.

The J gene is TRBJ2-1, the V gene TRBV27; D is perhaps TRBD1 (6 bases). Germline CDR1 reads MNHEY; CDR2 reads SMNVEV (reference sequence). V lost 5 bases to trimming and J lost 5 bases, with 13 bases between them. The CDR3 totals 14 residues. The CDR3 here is CASSGWTVHNEQFF. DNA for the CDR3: TGTGCCAGCAGTGGATGGACAGTCCACAATGAGCAGTTCTTC.

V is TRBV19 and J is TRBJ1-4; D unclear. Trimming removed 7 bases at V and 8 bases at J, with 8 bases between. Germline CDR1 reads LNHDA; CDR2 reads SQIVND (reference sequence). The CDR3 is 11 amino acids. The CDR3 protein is CASNRPEKLFF. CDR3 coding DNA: TGTGCCAGTAACCGGCCAGAAAAACTGTTTTTT.

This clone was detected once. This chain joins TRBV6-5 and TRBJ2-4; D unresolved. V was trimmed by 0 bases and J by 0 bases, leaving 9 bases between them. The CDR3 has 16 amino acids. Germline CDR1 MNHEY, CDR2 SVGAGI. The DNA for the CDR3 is TGTGCCAGCAGTTACTCTGGGCAGATAGCCAAAAACATTCAGTACTTC. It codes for CASSYSGQIAKNIQYF.

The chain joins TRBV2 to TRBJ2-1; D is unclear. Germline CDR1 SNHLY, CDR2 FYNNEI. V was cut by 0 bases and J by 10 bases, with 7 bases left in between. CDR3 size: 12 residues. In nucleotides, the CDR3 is TGTGCCAGCAGTGAAGCATTTACGGAGCAGTTCTTC. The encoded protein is CASSEAFTEQFF.

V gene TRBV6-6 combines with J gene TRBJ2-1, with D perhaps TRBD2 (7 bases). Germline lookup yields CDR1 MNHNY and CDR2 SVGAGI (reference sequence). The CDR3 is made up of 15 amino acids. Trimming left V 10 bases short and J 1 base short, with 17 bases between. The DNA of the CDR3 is TGTGCCATAGAGGGGGAGGGCATGTCCTACAATGAGCAGTTCTTC. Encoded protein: CAIEGEGMSYNEQFF.

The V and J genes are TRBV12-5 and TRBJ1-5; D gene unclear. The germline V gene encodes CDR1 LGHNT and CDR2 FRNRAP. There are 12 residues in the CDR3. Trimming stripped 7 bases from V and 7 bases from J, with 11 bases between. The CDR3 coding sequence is TGTGCTAGTGTTTCATCGGGGCAGCCCCAGCATTTT. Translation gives CASVSSGQPQHF. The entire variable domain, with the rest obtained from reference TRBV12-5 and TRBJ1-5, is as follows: DARVTQTPRHKVTEMGQEVTMRCQPILGHNTVFWYRQTMMQGLELLAYFRNRAPLDDSGMPKDRFSAEMPDATLATLKIQPSEPRDSAVYFCASVSSGQPQHFGDGTRLSIL.